These 10 T cell receptor beta chains share one sample of origin, sequenced in a study of shared clonotypes between healthy human individuals (dated by TCRdb to about 2020). The library was built by means of the immunoSEQ multiplex PCR assay. Drawn from immuneACCESS, this table holds only the in-frame rearrangements with V and J called that TCRdb kept. Clones are partly lost; checked studies trace under half to an unresolved V gene and leave the rest unexplained. For this sample the table gives around 600,000 clones, of which less than 98% were detected only once. Of the sample, around 0.057% falls within the top ten clones. The sequencing input was naive CD4+ T cells sorted from blood. The cell subset or site tag for this specimen amounts to: CD45RA+ positively selected. The receptors shown here come from a woman in her twenties or thirties in good health.

The rearrangement joins TRBV7-9 to TRBJ2-1; D unresolved. V was clipped by 0 bases and J by 6 bases, with 9 bases between them. The CDR3 runs to 14 residues. Per the germline V gene, CDR1 is SEHNR and CDR2 is FQNEAQ (reference sequence). CDR3 amino acids: CASSLAGYSNEQFF. CDR3 nucleotide sequence: TGTGCCAGCAGCTTAGCCGGCTACAGCAATGAGCAGTTCTTC.

V usage is TRBV27 and J usage is TRBJ2-7; 7 bases are a match to TRBD1. V was clipped by 0 bases and J by 4 bases; unmatched bases: 3. Per the germline V gene, CDR1 is MNHEY and CDR2 is SMNVEV (reference sequence). CDR3 length: 14 residues. CDR3 loop: CASSLSTGVYEQYF. The CDR3 nucleotides are TGTGCCAGCAGTTTATCAACAGGGGTGTACGAGCAGTACTTC.

The V call is TRBV5-4, the J call TRBJ2-6, with 8 bases identical to TRBD1. This CDR3 comprises 19 residues. Germline V gives CDR1 SGHNT, CDR2 YYREEE (reference sequence). V was clipped by 4 bases and J by 2 bases; unmatched bases: 14. DNA of the CDR3: TGTGCCAGCAGCCCTTCGACAGGGGAGGTCTTCGCTGGGGCCAACGTCCTGACTTTC. This gives the protein CASSPSTGEVFAGANVLTF.

This clone was detected once. This sequence joins TRBV29-1 and TRBJ2-3, with 11 bases aligning to TRBD2. V trimming: 4 bases; J trimming: 2 bases; junction bases outside the gene matches: 2. The CDR3 length is 14 residues. The germline V gene encodes CDR1 SQVTM and CDR2 ANQGSEA. CDR3 nucleotide sequence: TGCAGCGTTGGGGGACTAGCGGCCACAGATACGCAGTATTTT. Translated: CSVGGLAATDTQYF.

The gene calls are TRBV10-2 and TRBJ1-3; D is unclear. Looked up from germline, CDR1 is WSHSY and CDR2 is SAAADI. The CDR3 loop spans 12 amino acids. Trimming took off 6 bases at V and 4 bases at J, with 7 bases between the two ends. For the CDR3, the DNA is TGCGCCAGCAGCGACGGCGGAAACACCATATATTTT. Translation gives CASSDGGNTIYF.

The rearrangement uses TRBV2 and TRBJ2-3; weak D call: TRBD2 (5 bases). The V gene lost 3 bases and the J gene lost 4 bases, with 14 bases spanning the gap. This CDR3 has 15 amino acids. In germline, CDR1 is SNHLY, CDR2 FYNNEI. CDR3 DNA: TGTGCCAGCAGTGACGCTAGCAATTGGCCAGATACGCAGTATTTT. It is translated as CASSDASNWPDTQYF. The whole variable domain, remainder taken from reference TRBV2 and TRBJ2-3, is EPEVTQTPSHQVTQMGQEVILRCVPISNHLYFYWYRQILGQKVEFLVSFYNNEISEKSEIFDDQFSVERPDGSNFTLKIRSTKLEDSAMYFCASSDASNWPDTQYFGPGTRLTVL.

This chain uses TRBV6-4 with TRBJ1-1; no reliable D call. From germline, CDR1 is MRHNA and CDR2 SNTAGT. V lost 4 bases and J 6 bases, leaving 15 bases between the germline ends. This CDR3 comprises 14 residues. The CDR3 reads CASSAYPVGSEAFF. The CDR3 DNA sequence: TGTGCCAGCAGTGCCTATCCGGTCGGTTCTGAAGCTTTCTTT.

This clone occurred once. The chain carries TRBV28 and TRBJ2-6, with D maybe TRBD1 (5 bases). Germline CDR1 is MDHEN and CDR2 is SYDVKM. This CDR3 spans 16 amino acids. Trimming removed 11 bases at V and 0 bases at J, with 17 bases between. The CDR3 nucleotides read TGTGCCGTACCGTCGACCAGGGTCTCTGGGGCCAACGTCCTGACTTTC. Its translation: CAVPSTRVSGANVLTF.

This chain joins TRBV5-4 and TRBJ2-3, with TRBD2 matching 10 bases. V dropped 2 bases and J dropped 0; count of bases not matched to a gene: 6. CDR1 SGHNT and CDR2 YYREEE come from the germline V gene (reference sequence). The CDR3 loop spans 17 amino acids. CDR3 protein: CASSFPSGSLSTDTQYF. In nucleotides, the CDR3 is TGTGCCAGCAGCTTTCCTAGCGGGAGCTTGAGCACAGATACGCAGTATTTT.

V usage is TRBV18 and J usage is TRBJ2-7; a possible D gene is TRBD1 (6 bases). Looked up from germline, CDR1 is KGHSH and CDR2 is LQKENI. The CDR3 runs to 15 residues. V lost 2 bases, J lost 3 bases, and 14 bases lay in between. The CDR3 sequence: CASSPYGQQLYEQYF. In DNA form, the CDR3 reads TGTGCCAGCTCACCATACGGACAGCAACTCTACGAGCAGTACTTC.